The clone carrying this T cell receptor (beta chain) was found many times. Its antigen is still unknown. The sample is drawn from a study of CD8 T cells in ankylosing spondylitis. Whole-study findings and limits: A motif in TCR beta, a set of roughly eight highly homologous variants, appeared characteristic of ankylosing spondylitis blood.

Quantitative barcoded 5'-RACE was used to prepare TCR beta libraries. TCRdb independently ran MiXCR on the 5' RACE reads; one entry per CDR3 protein. The table lists about 220,000 distinct CDR3 sequences, over 9.5% of them singletons. The receptor was derived from a male donor with ankylosing spondylitis or in good health (not recorded which). The sequencing sample was made of blood, either unsorted or a sorted T cell fraction (not recorded which).

For the CDR3, the DNA is TGTGCCAGCAGCTTAGCGGGCCAGGGAACCCAGCATTTT. Translating gives CASSLAGQGTQHF. The chain carries TRBV7-9 and TRBJ1-5; D is possibly TRBD1 (5 bases). V was clipped by 0 bases and J by 11 bases, with 11 bases between them. Germline CDR1 SEHNR, CDR2 FQNEAQ (reference sequence). CDR3 length: 13 residues.